The 9 T cell receptor beta chains given below trace back to one sample, sequenced in a study of blood T cell repertoires in COVID-19. Method: immunoSEQ multiplex PCR; TCRdb's copy keeps in-frame clones and lacks some. The sample has 360,000 or so clones, more than 70% seen once. Sequenced sample: peripheral blood. These receptors all come from a woman between 55 and 75 years old with COVID-19, enrolled during active disease.

The chain employs TRBV13 and TRBJ1-2; D perhaps matches TRBD1 (6 bases). The CDR3 loop spans 14 amino acids. CDR1 is PRHDT, CDR2 FYEKMQ, per germline (reference sequence). Trimming took off 4 bases at V and 3 bases at J, with 12 bases between the two ends. The CDR3 loop is CASSSWTDYYGYTF. The CDR3, as DNA: TGTGCCAGCAGCTCCTGGACAGACTACTATGGCTACACCTTC.

The genes are TRBV5-1 and TRBJ2-2; D call uncertain. The CDR3 has 16 residues. Trimming left V 0 bases short and J 1 base short, with 10 bases between. The germline CDR1 and CDR2 sequences are SGHRS and YFSETQ. CDR3 region: CASSLAPTGNTGELFF. As DNA, the CDR3 is TGCGCCAGCAGCTTGGCCCCGACTGGGAACACCGGGGAGCTGTTTTTT. Filled out from reference TRBV5-1 and TRBJ2-2, the complete variable domain reads KAGVTQTPRYLIKTRGQQVTLSCSPISGHRSVSWYQQTPGQGLQFLFEYFSETQRNKGNFPGRFSGRQFSNSRSEMNVSTLELGDSALYLCASSLAPTGNTGELFFGEGSRLTVL.

The chain links TRBV19 to TRBJ2-7; possible D gene TRBD2, 6 bases. Between the trimmed V and J ends, which lost 7 bases and 2 bases, there was a span of 18 bases. Germline V gene data show CDR1 as LNHDA and CDR2 as SQIVND (reference sequence). The CDR3 runs to 15 residues. The CDR3 DNA reads TGTGCCAGTACCGCGGGACGCCTGGGAACCTACGAGCAGTACTTC. This codes for CASTAGRLGTYEQYF. Complete variable domain (other parts from reference TRBV19 and TRBJ2-7): DGGITQSPKYLFRKEGQNVTLSCEQNLNHDAMYWYRQDPGQGLRLIYYSQIVNDFQKGDIAEGYSVSREKKESFPLTVTSAQKNPTAFYLCASTAGRLGTYEQYFGPGTRLTVT.

The chain combines TRBV5-1 with TRBJ1-2; 7 bases are a match to TRBD1. In germline, CDR1 is SGHRS, CDR2 YFSETQ. The V segment lost 2 bases and the J segment 3 bases; nucleotides outside the gene matches: 1. The CDR3 contains 13 residues. This CDR3 is CASSFTGDYGYTF. CDR3 sequence (DNA): TGCGCCAGCAGCTTTACAGGGGACTATGGCTACACCTTC.

This sequence joins TRBV7-2 and TRBJ2-3; possible D gene TRBD2, 6 bases. Germline V lookup: CDR1 SGHTA, CDR2 FQGNSA. Trimming cost V 1 base and J 8 bases, with 16 bases left between them. CDR3 length: 15 residues. DNA for the CDR3: TGTGCCAGCAGCTTAGAACCGGGGCCGCGGGGTACGCAGTATTTT. Encoded protein: CASSLEPGPRGTQYF.

The chain couples TRBV7-9 to TRBJ2-1; tentative D call: TRBD1 (6 bases). Trimming took 5 bases from V and 6 from J, leaving 11 bases between them. Per germline, CDR1 SEHNR and CDR2 FQNEAQ (reference sequence). The CDR3 runs 13 residues. This CDR3 reads CASSPDSLNEQFF. Written as DNA, the CDR3 is TGTGCCAGCAGCCCGGACAGCCTCAATGAGCAGTTCTTC.

This rearrangement joins TRBV7-7 to TRBJ2-1, with TRBD1 matching 8 bases. Germline V lookup: CDR1 SSHAT, CDR2 FNYEAQ (reference sequence). With V trimmed by 5 bases and J by 6 bases, 6 bases remained unmatched. The CDR3 runs 14 residues. The CDR3 protein is CASSLGQGTNEQFF. As DNA, the CDR3 is TGTGCCAGCAGCCTAGGACAGGGTACCAATGAGCAGTTCTTC.

The chain links TRBV6-5 to TRBJ2-7; D is perhaps TRBD1 (5 bases). CDR1 is MNHEY and CDR2 is SVGAGI in the germline V gene. This CDR3 region has 12 residues. V shed 4 bases and J shed 4 bases, with 8 bases lying between them. The CDR3 sequence is CASSLTAYEQYF. The DNA of the CDR3 is TGTGCCAGCAGTTTGACAGCTTACGAGCAGTACTTC.

This chain joins TRBV15 and TRBJ1-2; a possible D gene is TRBD1 (5 bases). The ends were cut back, 0 bases at V and 0 bases at J, with 11 bases in the middle. CDR1 is LNHNV, CDR2 YYDKDF, per germline (reference sequence). This CDR3 has 16 residues. The CDR3 sequence is CATSRDGQGTNYGYTF. DNA of the CDR3: TGTGCCACCAGCAGAGATGGGCAGGGTACTAACTATGGCTACACCTTC.